This TCR beta chain was recorded in a study of human T cells and chemical hapten exposure. TCRdb itself ran the RACE reads through MiXCR, one entry per CDR3 protein. The data contain about 51,000 distinct CDR3 sequences, around a tenth of them seen just once; the ten biggest clones take up 14%. The CDR3 is made up of 14 amino acids. CDR1 and CDR2 (germline): SGHVS, FNYEAQ. The V end was cut by 1 base, the J end by 1 base, with 6 bases between. Noted time point: pre-sensitization, week 0. Treatment noted: therapeutic diphenylcyclopropenone sensitization with weekly scalp DPC. Many counts were recorded for this clonotype.

Specimen: whole blood, collected in connection with sensitization to the hapten diphenylcyclopropenone (DPC). This TCR was recovered from a woman aged 40 to 50 with alopecia areata. Some clones in this sample may be carry-over from other donors' samples. V and J are TRBV7-6 and TRBJ2-3; D ambiguous. CDR3 region: CASSLDAGTDTQYF. DNA for the CDR3: TGTGCCAGCAGCTTAGATGCCGGCACAGATACGCAGTATTTT.